The clone carrying this T cell receptor beta chain was detected only a few times. Trimming left V 4 bases short and J 3 bases short, with 12 bases between. Germline V gene sequence: CDR1 KGHDR, CDR2 SFDVKD. This CDR3 region has 15 residues. These data come from a study of blood T cells in healthy people across ages. Study background: The template switching approach captured approximately one barcoded beta molecule for every two T cells.

Each sample provided at least 5.5 micrograms of extracted total RNA. A second PCR, run for roughly 7 to 11 cycles, used a sample-barcoded 5' primer plus a J-beta primer mix. TCRdb reprocessed the 5' RACE reads with MiXCR, giving one entry per CDR3 protein. The data contain 1 million or so distinct CDR3 sequences, 35% to 55% of them singletons. The chain uses TRBV24-1 and TRBJ2-1, with a weak D call TRBD2 (6 bases). Sequencing input: blood. This TCR derives from a woman aged 55-69 years in good health. The CDR3 reads CATSDGRGVYNEQFF. Written as DNA, the CDR3 is TGTGCCACCAGTGACGGGAGAGGGGTCTACAATGAGCAGTTCTTC.